Detailed here is one T cell receptor beta chain. A multiplex PCR was run with 60 Vbeta primers and 13 Jbeta primers. Some clones are missing from TCRdb's copy, which holds only in-frame ones; the method was immunoSEQ multiplex PCR. This sample carries fewer than 25,000 clones, roughly 80% of them seen once, and the ten largest clones take approximately 7%. The data derive from a study of cytomegalovirus exposure and HLA in healthy donors. As for the study in general: Some 85 million unique TCRs, all from HLA-typed donors, were included in an early release of the data.

The CDR3 totals 11 residues. V lost 11 bases and J 6 bases, leaving 13 bases between the germline ends. Looked up from germline, CDR1 is MNHEY and CDR2 is SVGAGI. Healthy bone marrow donors made up the cohort. Sequencing was done on a sample of PBMCs. V and J are TRBV6-5 and TRBJ2-5, with D unclear. This TCR came from a man aged 60 to 75 in good health and CMV-seronegative. The CDR3 is CAAGGAKTQYF. The CDR3 bases are TGTGCCGCCGGTGGAGCTAAGACCCAGTACTTC.